This TCR beta chain was sequenced during a study of blood T cells in healthy people across ages. The CDR3 length is 10 residues. Per germline, CDR1 MNHNS and CDR2 SASEGT. A second about 6 to 12 cycle PCR used barcoded and J-beta primers. A single record per CDR3 protein comes from TCRdb applying MiXCR to the 5' RACE reads. The sample has 1.4 million to 1.5 million distinct CDR3 sequences, approximately 38% seen once. For this clonotype: The junction does not match germline at one end; this may be a read error.

The J gene is TRBJ1-2, the V gene TRBV6-1, with no clear D. The source material was blood. The clonotype originates from a woman younger than 30 in good health. The CDR3 DNA is TGTTCCAGCAACCACAATGGCTACACCTTC. It encodes CSSNHNGYTF.